These T cell receptor beta chains were read from a single sample in a study of T cells in localized non-small cell lung cancer. Produced via immunoSEQ multiplex PCR; TCRdb's table is partial and in-frame only. Of 3,500 or so clones detected, roughly 29% appear once; the ten largest clones hold 9.5% to 15%. The input for sequencing was normal lung tissue next to the tumor, taken before any cancer treatment. The source of these receptors is a woman between 35 and 70 years old with stage I lung adenocarcinoma. Both conserved end residues are trimmed from each CDR3. Not every row has a clone size; where given, it reads once, few, many or a size class.

j_call clone_size v_call cdr3_aa
TRBJ2-7 few TRBV28 ASSPGQGSYEQY
TRBJ2-2 hyperexpanded TRBV28 ASGRLPNTGELF
TRBJ1-2 NA TRBV29-1 SVVPGTGGYGYT
TRBJ2-1 few TRBV9 ASSPGLDTSYNEQF
TRBJ2-1 NA TRBV11-3 ASSVVMSYNEQF
TRBJ2-1 medium-sized TRBV6-8 ASSYVDNEQF
TRBJ2-6 NA TRBV5-1 ASSEGTFSSGANVLT
TRBJ1-1 few TRBV6-8 ASSYSSRGGTEAF
TRBJ2-7 few TRBV30 AWNRDSYEQY
TRBJ1-1 few TRBV18 ASSPPENMNTEAF
TRBJ1-1 medium-sized TRBV11-3 ASSFSGSARGAF
TRBJ1-1 NA TRBV28 ASSAPARTRTEAF
TRBJ2-2 NA TRBV10-2 ASSESAGELF
TRBJ2-3 NA TRBV6-8 ASSPTLAARGSQY
TRBJ1-2 NA TRBV10-2 ASSGGQSAGGYT
TRBJ1-1 once TRBV18 ASSPQGPAEAF
TRBJ2-1 few TRBV9 ASTDYYNEQF
TRBJ1-1 NA TRBV6-8 ASSSRQAITGTEAF
TRBJ1-1 NA TRBV6-8 ASTWTGDSTEAF
TRBJ2-7 NA TRBV6-8 ASRPWAGHLGEQY
TRBJ2-3 NA TRBV25-1 ASTDSTTDTQY
TRBJ1-3 NA TRBV11-3 ASSLDTGTGNTIY
TRBJ1-3 NA TRBV30 AWGGKGLSGNTIY
TRBJ1-1 few TRBV30 AWRGFVNTEAF
TRBJ1-2 medium-sized TRBV11-3 ASSFWESTYGYT
TRBJ2-4 few TRBV11-3 ASSLVGAELNIQY
TRBJ1-2 NA TRBV9 ASTTPVYGYT
TRBJ2-3 few TRBV23-1 ASSQEGAVRGTQY
TRBJ1-1 NA TRBV19 ASKLGVNTEAF
TRBJ2-1 few TRBV5-8 ASGSAAGHEQF
TRBJ2-5 few TRBV6-8 ASSYSGFGAGETQY
TRBJ2-4 NA TRBV9 ASNGEANIQY
TRBJ2-1 NA TRBV6-8 ASSVTGGSYNEQF
TRBJ2-7 NA TRBV30 AWSVGGFEQY
TRBJ1-1 few TRBV19 ASKLGGPNTEAF